A single sample is the source of the 20 T cell receptor beta chains below, sequenced in a study of early T cells in non-severe SARS-CoV-2 infection. TCRdb redid the calling of the 5' RACE reads with MiXCR, one entry per CDR3 protein. This table has some 82,000 distinct CDR3 sequences, about an eighth appearing once. What was sequenced was whole blood. The receptors stem from an adult who was a healthcare worker with PCR-confirmed SARS-CoV-2 infection or an uninfected control (not recorded which).

This clonotype was counted between two and nine times. The chain recombines TRBV28 with TRBJ2-2; perhaps TRBD1 as D (5 bases). V gave up 6 bases and J gave up 6 bases, with 11 bases separating them. The CDR3 contains 13 residues. Germline-derived CDR1 and CDR2 are MDHEN and SYDVKM. Here the CDR3 reads CASSLTAPGELFF. The CDR3 DNA reads as TGTGCCAGCAGCCTGACAGCTCCCGGGGAGCTGTTTTTT.

This chain links TRBV29-1 with TRBJ1-1, with D tentatively TRBD1 (6 bases). V lost 4 bases, J lost 7 bases, and 16 bases lay in between. The CDR3 has 13 residues. Germline CDR1 SQVTM, CDR2 ANQGSEA. CDR3 DNA sequence: TGCAGCGTTGGGGACACTAGGGGTATTGAAGCTTTCTTT. The encoded protein is CSVGDTRGIEAFF.

This clonotype was observed many times. The chain recombines TRBV6-2 or TRBV6-3 with TRBJ2-7; TRBD2 agrees at 8 bases. CDR1 MNHEY and CDR2 SVGEGT come from the germline V gene. With 7 bases clipped from V and 5 bases from J, the junction kept 4 bases outside the gene matches. The length of the CDR3 is 12 residues. CDR3 region: CASTRGGDEQYF. DNA for the CDR3: TGTGCCAGCACCCGGGGGGGCGACGAGCAGTACTTC.

The gene calls are TRBV29-1 and TRBJ2-3, with D uncertain. This CDR3 has 13 residues. Trimming removed 1 base at V and 7 bases at J, with 12 bases between. Germline V lookup: CDR1 SQVTM, CDR2 ANQGSEA. The CDR3 is CSVEVGVVNTQYF. The CDR3 nucleotides are TGCAGCGTTGAAGTTGGGGTGGTTAATACGCAGTATTTT.

This clonotype was detected only a few times. The chain has TRBV5-1 and TRBJ2-3; 8 positions match TRBD1. The length of the CDR3 is 17 residues. J gave up 1 base and V 2 bases, and 9 bases lay outside the gene matches. CDR1 and CDR2 from the germline V gene are SGHRS and YFSETQ. The CDR3 here is CASSLQGQGPRTDTQYF. The CDR3 coding sequence is TGCGCCAGCAGCTTACAAGGACAGGGTCCACGCACAGATACGCAGTATTTT.

The chain employs TRBV20-1 and TRBJ2-7; no clear D gene. From germline, CDR1 is DFQATT and CDR2 SNEGSKA (reference sequence). The CDR3 totals 12 residues. V lost 6 bases and J lost 3, with 12 bases in between. The CDR3 DNA follows: TGCAGTGCCATAAAGTCTAGCTACGAGCAGTACTTC. This sequence encodes CSAIKSSYEQYF.

Many counts were recorded for this clonotype. V and J are TRBV28 and TRBJ2-3, with 16 bases matching TRBD2. Trimming at V came to 4 bases and at J to 4 bases, leaving 14 bases not matched to a gene. CDR1 is MDHEN, CDR2 SYDVKM, per germline. This CDR3 is built from 20 residues. The CDR3 sequence: CASSSLGLAGGPGLSDTQYF. Written as DNA, the CDR3 is TGTGCCAGCAGTTCCCTGGGACTAGCGGGGGGGCCCGGTTTGTCAGATACGCAGTATTTT.

This clonotype was recorded at least ten times. The CDR3 bases are TGTGCCAGCAGTTTAATCCTGGGGGGCGCGGTATCCAATGAGCAGTTCTTC. This gives the protein CASSLILGGAVSNEQFF. The chain has TRBV12-3 or TRBV12-4 and TRBJ2-1; D possibly uses TRBD1 or TRBD2 (6 bases each). This CDR3 contains 17 residues. The V gene lost 2 bases and the J gene lost 6 bases, with 20 bases spanning the gap.

In this sample, this clonotype turned up many times. The chain carries TRBV6-5 and TRBJ2-3; no definite D call. The CDR3 runs 18 residues. CDR1 and CDR2 (germline): MNHEY, SVGAGI. V was pared by 2 bases and J by 2 bases, with 20 bases between. The CDR3 region is CASSYIGPTWLPTDTQYF. The CDR3 DNA reads as TGTGCCAGCAGTTACATTGGACCCACATGGTTACCCACAGATACGCAGTATTTT.

This clonotype was counted many times. The V gene is TRBV20-1, the J gene TRBJ1-5; TRBD1 might be the D (5 bases). Trimming pared 4 bases from V and 0 bases from J, leaving 19 bases between. The V gene's germline CDR1 is DFQATT and CDR2 SNEGSKA (reference sequence). The CDR3 extends over 17 amino acids. CDR3 amino acids: CSATTDKGSYSNQPQHF. CDR3 nucleotide sequence: TGCAGTGCTACAACGGACAAGGGGTCCTATAGCAATCAGCCCCAGCATTTT.

This clonotype was seen repeatedly, ten times or more. The chain links TRBV2 to TRBJ1-5, with a weak D call TRBD1 (6 bases). Between the trimmed V and J ends, which lost 6 bases and 2 bases, there was a span of 14 bases. The CDR3 runs to 15 residues. The germline V gene has CDR1 SNHLY and CDR2 FYNNEI. The CDR3 reads CASRVQGGGNQPQHF. The CDR3 coding sequence is TGTGCCAGCAGGGTACAGGGAGGTGGCAATCAGCCCCAGCATTTT.

This clonotype was recorded at least ten times. The CDR3 DNA reads as TGCAGCGCCGTGTCGAACGCAAGAGGTCTTAGTGGTGAGCAGTTCTTC. Its protein product is CSAVSNARGLSGEQFF. This chain joins TRBV29-1 and TRBJ2-1; no clear D gene. Looked up from germline, CDR1 is SQVTM and CDR2 is ANQGSEA. Between the trimmed V and J ends, which lost 7 bases and 9 bases, there was a span of 28 bases. This CDR3 has 16 residues.

This chain links TRBV20-1 with TRBJ1-1; D uncertain. Trimming cost V 6 bases and J 5 bases, with 7 bases left between them. The CDR3 is 10 amino acids. Germline CDR1 reads DFQATT; CDR2 reads SNEGSKA (reference sequence). The CDR3 region is CSASQTEAFF. The CDR3 DNA is TGCAGTGCCAGCCAGACTGAAGCTTTCTTT.

This clonotype was counted a few times. The chain combines TRBV12-3 or TRBV12-4 with TRBJ1-2, with 11 positions matching TRBD1. Trimming cost V 6 bases and J 4 bases; bases outside gene matches: 7. The CDR3 contains 15 residues. CDR3 nucleotide sequence: TGTGCCAGCAGCCAAGGGACAGGGGGGCCCTATGGCTACACCTTC. Its translation is CASSQGTGGPYGYTF.

This clonotype was recorded many times. This chain connects TRBV30 to TRBJ1-2; 8 bases line up with TRBD1. J was trimmed by 6 bases and V by 0 bases; bases with no gene match: 6. Germline lookup yields CDR1 GTSNPN and CDR2 SVGIG (reference sequence). This CDR3 has 14 residues. The DNA of the CDR3 is TGTGCCTGGAGTGTACTACAGGGGGATCATGGCTACACCTTC. It is translated as CAWSVLQGDHGYTF.

This chain connects TRBV10-3 to TRBJ2-1; D uncertain. This CDR3 has 12 amino acids. The V end lost 7 bases, the J end lost 2 bases, and 6 bases lay between the germline ends. Per the germline V gene, CDR1 is ENHRY and CDR2 is SYGVKD. CDR3 protein: CAITSPYNEQFF. CDR3 sequence (DNA): TGTGCCATCACGAGTCCCTACAATGAGCAGTTCTTC.

The chain combines TRBV7-9 with TRBJ2-5; tentative D call: TRBD1 (5 bases). The CDR3 covers 14 residues. Per germline, CDR1 SEHNR and CDR2 FQNEAQ (reference sequence). The germline V and J ends were trimmed by 5 bases and 1 base, with 11 bases remaining between them. This CDR3 is CASSPRQTQETQYF. The CDR3 DNA is TGTGCCAGCAGCCCTCGACAGACCCAAGAGACCCAGTACTTC.

This clonotype came up a few times. The rearrangement uses TRBV12-3 or TRBV12-4 and TRBJ1-1; D gene unclear. This CDR3 is built from 13 residues. V lost 5 bases, J lost 3 bases, and 10 bases lay in between. The CDR3 protein is CASSPLLDTEAFF. CDR3 coding DNA: TGTGCCAGCAGTCCTCTTCTGGACACTGAAGCTTTCTTT.

With respect to this clonotype: At one of its ends the junction is not consistent with the germline gene, which may arise from a read error. This chain joins TRBV7-7 and TRBJ2-2; D gene ambiguous. CDR3 length equals 11 residues. Germline lookup yields CDR1 SSHAT and CDR2 FNYEAQ (reference sequence). CDR3 amino acids: CASSSGGELFF. DNA of the CDR3: TGTGCTAGCAGTTCCGGCGGGGAGCTGTTTTTT.

The table lists this clonotype with a few counts. This chain links TRBV28 with TRBJ2-3, with D possibly TRBD1 on 6 matching bases. Trimming left V 5 bases short and J 4 bases short, with 13 bases between. Germline assignment: CDR1 MDHEN and CDR2 SYDVKM. CDR3 length: 14 residues. The CDR3 DNA reads as TGTGCCAGCAGTCTAAGGACAGAAGCAGATACGCAGTATTTT. Amino acid sequence: CASSLRTEADTQYF.